This TCR beta chain was observed in a study of T cell changes during pregnancy in multiple sclerosis. Assay: immunoSEQ multiplex PCR; the TCRdb copy retains only in-frame clones and omits some. This sample has under 35,000 clones, with around nine tenths found just once. Trimming removed 1 base from V and 0 bases from J, with 7 bases in between. The CDR3 is 13 residues long. Germline V lookup: CDR1 GTSNPN, CDR2 SVGIG (reference sequence). This chain joins TRBV30 and TRBJ2-7; D gene ambiguous. The source material was CD8+ T cells from peripheral blood mononuclear cells, sampled in the second trimester of pregnancy. This clonotype originated in a female donor with multiple sclerosis, enrolled in a pregnancy study. Here the CDR3 reads CAWSASYSYEQYF. CDR3 DNA: TGTGCCTGGAGTGCGAGCTACTCCTACGAGCAGTACTTC. The full variable domain, rest sourced from reference TRBV30 and TRBJ2-7, is SQTIHQWPATLVQPVGSPLSLECTVEGTSNPNLYWYRQAAGRGLQLLFYSVGIGQISSEVPQNLSASRPQDRQFILSSKKLLLSDSGFYLCAWSASYSYEQYFGPGTRLTVT.